This T cell receptor (beta chain) was sequenced for a study of blood T cell repertoires in COVID-19. Across the study: Sources were T cells, B-cell-depleted T cells, or PBMCs; the material itself was cDNA or gDNA.

This clone was observed once. Original methodology: Estimates of nucleated cell counts were drawn from the amplification of reference gene primers. Data came from immunoSEQ multiplex PCR; TCRdb stores just in-frame clones and leaves some out. V, J and clone size reflect that table, while D and trimming were determined from the DNA. The repertoire has more than 150,000 clones, around 86% of them found once; the top ten carry 13%. The CDR3 has 14 amino acids. Between the trimmed V and J ends, which lost 4 bases and 5 bases, there was a span of 14 bases. Germline CDR1 SEHNR, CDR2 FQNEAQ (reference sequence).

V usage is TRBV7-9 and J usage is TRBJ2-5; D not certain. Sequenced material: peripheral blood. This sequence was found in a man between 65 and 85 years old who had recovered from COVID-19. CDR3 DNA: TGTGCCAGCAGCTCGACTTATTCCCTGGAGACCCAGTACTTC. This encodes CASSSTYSLETQYF. The variable domain in full, completed from reference TRBV7-9 and TRBJ2-5, reads DTGVSQNPRHKITKRGQNVTFRCDPISEHNRLYWYRQTLGQGPEFLTYFQNEAQLEKSRLLSDRFSAERPKGSFSTLEIQRTEQGDSAMYLCASSSTYSLETQYFGPGTRLLVL.